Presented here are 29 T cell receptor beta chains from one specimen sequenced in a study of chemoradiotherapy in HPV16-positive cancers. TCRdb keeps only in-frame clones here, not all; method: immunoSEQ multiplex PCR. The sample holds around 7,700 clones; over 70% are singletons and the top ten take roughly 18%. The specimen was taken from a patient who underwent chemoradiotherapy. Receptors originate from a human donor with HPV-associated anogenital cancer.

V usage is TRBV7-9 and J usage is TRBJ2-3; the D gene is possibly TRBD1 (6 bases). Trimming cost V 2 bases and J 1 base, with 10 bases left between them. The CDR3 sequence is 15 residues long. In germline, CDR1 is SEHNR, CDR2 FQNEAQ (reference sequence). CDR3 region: CASSLRGTGTDTQYF. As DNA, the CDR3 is TGTGCCAGCAGCTTAAGGGGGACCGGCACAGATACGCAGTATTTT.

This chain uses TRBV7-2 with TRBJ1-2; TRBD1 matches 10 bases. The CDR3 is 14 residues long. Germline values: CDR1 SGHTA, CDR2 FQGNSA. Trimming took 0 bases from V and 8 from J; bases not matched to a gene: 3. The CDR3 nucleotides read TGTGCCAGCAGCTTAGCGGACAGGGGGAGGGGCTACACCTTC. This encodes CASSLADRGRGYTF.

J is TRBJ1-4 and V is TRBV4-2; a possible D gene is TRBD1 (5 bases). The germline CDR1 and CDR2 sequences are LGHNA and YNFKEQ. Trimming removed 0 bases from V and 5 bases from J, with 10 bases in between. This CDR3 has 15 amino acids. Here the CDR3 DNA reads TGTGCCAGCAGCCAAGAGGTGTCAGGGAATGAAAAACTGTTTTTT. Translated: CASSQEVSGNEKLFF.

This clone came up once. CDR3 residues: CASGGKTGGANVLTF. The CDR3 nucleotides are TGTGCCAGCGGGGGGAAGACAGGTGGGGCCAACGTCCTGACTTTC. The V gene is TRBV2, the J gene TRBJ2-6; D is possibly TRBD1 or TRBD2 (6 bases each). This CDR3 region has 15 residues. Per germline, CDR1 SNHLY and CDR2 FYNNEI. The V gene lost 8 bases and the J gene lost 3 bases, with 14 bases spanning the gap.

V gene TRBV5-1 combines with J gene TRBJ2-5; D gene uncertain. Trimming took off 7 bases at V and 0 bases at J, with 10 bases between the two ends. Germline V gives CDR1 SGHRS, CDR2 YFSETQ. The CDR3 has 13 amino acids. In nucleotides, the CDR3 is TGCGCCAGCTCCCGACACTACCAAGAGACCCAGTACTTC. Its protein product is CASSRHYQETQYF.

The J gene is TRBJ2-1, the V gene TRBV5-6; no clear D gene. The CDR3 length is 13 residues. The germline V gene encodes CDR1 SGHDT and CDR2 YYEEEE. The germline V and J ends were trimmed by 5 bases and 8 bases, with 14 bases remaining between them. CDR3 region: CASSFTPRDEQFF. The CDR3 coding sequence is TGTGCCAGCAGTTTTACCCCTCGGGATGAGCAGTTCTTC.

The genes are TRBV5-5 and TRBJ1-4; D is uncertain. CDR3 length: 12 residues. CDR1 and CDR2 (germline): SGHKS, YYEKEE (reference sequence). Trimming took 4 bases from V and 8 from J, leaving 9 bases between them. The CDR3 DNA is TGTGCCAGCAGCCGGGTAGGCGAAAAACTGTTTTTT. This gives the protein CASSRVGEKLFF.

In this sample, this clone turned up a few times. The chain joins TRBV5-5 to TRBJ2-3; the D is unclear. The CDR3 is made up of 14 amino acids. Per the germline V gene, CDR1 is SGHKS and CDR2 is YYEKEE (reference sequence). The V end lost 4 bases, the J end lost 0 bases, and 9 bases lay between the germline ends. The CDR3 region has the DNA TGTGCCAGCAGCCGGTATGGCAGCACAGATACGCAGTATTTT. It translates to CASSRYGSTDTQYF.

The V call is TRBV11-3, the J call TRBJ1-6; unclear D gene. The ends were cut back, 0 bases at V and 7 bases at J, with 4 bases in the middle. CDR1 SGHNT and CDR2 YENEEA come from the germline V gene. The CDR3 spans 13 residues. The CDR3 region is CASSLDGNSPLHF. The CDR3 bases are TGTGCCAGCAGCTTAGATGGGAATTCACCCCTCCACTTT.

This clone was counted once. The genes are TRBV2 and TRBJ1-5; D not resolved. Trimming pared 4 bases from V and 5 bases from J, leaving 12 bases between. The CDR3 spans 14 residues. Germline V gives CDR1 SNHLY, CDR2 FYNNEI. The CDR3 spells CASSASATYQPQHF. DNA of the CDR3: TGTGCCAGCAGTGCGTCCGCGACCTATCAGCCCCAGCATTTT.

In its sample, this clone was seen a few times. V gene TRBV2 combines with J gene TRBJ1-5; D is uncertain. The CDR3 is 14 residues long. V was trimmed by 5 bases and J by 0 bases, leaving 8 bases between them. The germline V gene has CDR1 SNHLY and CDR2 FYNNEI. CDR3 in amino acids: CASSPQYSNQPQHF. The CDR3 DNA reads TGTGCCAGCAGTCCGCAGTATAGCAATCAGCCCCAGCATTTT.

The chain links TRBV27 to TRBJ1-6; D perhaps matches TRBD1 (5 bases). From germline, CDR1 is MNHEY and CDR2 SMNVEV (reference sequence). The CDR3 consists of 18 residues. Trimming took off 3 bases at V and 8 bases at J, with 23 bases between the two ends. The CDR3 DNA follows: TGTGCCAGCAGTTTGACAGCCACTACCACATCATTTCATTCACCCCTCCACTTT. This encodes CASSLTATTTSFHSPLHF.

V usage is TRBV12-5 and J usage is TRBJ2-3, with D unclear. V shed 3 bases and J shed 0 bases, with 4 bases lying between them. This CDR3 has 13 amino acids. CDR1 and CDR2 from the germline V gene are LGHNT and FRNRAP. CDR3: CASGLGSTDTQYF. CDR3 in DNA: TGTGCTAGTGGTTTAGGAAGCACAGATACGCAGTATTTT.

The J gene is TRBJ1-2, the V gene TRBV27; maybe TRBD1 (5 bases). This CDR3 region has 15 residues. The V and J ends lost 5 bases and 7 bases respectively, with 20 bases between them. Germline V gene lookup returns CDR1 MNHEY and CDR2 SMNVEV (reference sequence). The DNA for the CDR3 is TGTGCCAGCAGTCCATCGGGACGGACACTTGGTGGCTACACCTTC. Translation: CASSPSGRTLGGYTF.

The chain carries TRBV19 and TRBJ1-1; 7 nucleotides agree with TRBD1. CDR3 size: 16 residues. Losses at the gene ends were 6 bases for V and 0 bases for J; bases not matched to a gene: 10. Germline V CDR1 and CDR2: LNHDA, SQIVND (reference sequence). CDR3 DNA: TGTGCCAGTAGAGTGACAGGGTCGACCTTGAACACTGAAGCTTTCTTT. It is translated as CASRVTGSTLNTEAFF.

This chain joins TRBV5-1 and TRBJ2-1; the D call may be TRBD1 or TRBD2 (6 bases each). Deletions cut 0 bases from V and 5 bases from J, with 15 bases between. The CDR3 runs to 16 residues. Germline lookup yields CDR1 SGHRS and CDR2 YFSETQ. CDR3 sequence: CASSLGGARGHNEQFF. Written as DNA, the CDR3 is TGCGCCAGCAGCTTGGGGGGGGCGCGGGGACACAATGAGCAGTTCTTC.

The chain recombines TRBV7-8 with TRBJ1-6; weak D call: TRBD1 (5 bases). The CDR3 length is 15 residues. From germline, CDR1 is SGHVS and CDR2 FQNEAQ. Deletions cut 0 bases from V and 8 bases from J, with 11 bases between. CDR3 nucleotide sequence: TGTGCCAGCAGCTTAGCGGCAGGGTCCTATTCACCCCTCCACTTT. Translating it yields CASSLAAGSYSPLHF.

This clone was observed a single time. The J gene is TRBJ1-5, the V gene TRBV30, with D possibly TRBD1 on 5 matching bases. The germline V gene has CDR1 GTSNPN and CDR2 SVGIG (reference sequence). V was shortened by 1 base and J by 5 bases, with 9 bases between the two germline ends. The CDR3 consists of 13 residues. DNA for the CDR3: TGTGCCTGGAGTGGACAGACTTATCAGCCCCAGCATTTT. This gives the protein CAWSGQTYQPQHF.

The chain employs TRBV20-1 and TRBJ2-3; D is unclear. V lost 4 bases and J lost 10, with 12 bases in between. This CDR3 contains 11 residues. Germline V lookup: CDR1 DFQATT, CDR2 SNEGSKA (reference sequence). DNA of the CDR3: TGCAGTGCTAACGGGCAGGAAGCGCAGTATTTT. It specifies CSANGQEAQYF.

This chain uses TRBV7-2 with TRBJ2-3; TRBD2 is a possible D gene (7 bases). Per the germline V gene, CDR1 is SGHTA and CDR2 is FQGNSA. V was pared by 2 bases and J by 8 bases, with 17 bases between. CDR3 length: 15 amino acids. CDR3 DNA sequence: TGTGCCAGCAGCTTATCTTACGGGGGGCCAGGTACGCAGTATTTT. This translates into CASSLSYGGPGTQYF. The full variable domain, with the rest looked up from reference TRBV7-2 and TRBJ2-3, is GAGVSQSPSNKVTEKGKDVELRCDPISGHTALYWYRQSLGQGLEFLIYFQGNSAPDKSGLPSDRFSAERTGGSVSTLTIQRTQQEDSAVYLCASSLSYGGPGTQYFGPGTRLTVL.

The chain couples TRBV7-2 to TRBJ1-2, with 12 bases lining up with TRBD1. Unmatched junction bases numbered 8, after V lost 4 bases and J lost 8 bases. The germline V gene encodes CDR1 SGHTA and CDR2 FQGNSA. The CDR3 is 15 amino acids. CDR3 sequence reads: CASSSPGQGAWGYTF. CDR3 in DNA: TGTGCCAGCAGCTCCCCGGGACAGGGGGCTTGGGGCTACACCTTC.

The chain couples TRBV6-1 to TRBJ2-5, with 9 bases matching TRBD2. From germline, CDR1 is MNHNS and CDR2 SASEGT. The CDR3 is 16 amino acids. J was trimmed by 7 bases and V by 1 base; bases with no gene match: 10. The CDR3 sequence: CASSEEVGGGGGTQYF. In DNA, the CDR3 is TGTGCCAGCAGTGAAGAGGTCGGCGGGGGGGGTGGGACCCAGTACTTC.

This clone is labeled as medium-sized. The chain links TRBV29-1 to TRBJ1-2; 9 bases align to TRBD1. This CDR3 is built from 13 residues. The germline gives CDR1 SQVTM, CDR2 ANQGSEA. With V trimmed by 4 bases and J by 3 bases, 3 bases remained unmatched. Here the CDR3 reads CSVGDREDYGYTF. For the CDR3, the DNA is TGCAGCGTTGGGGACAGGGAAGACTATGGCTACACCTTC.

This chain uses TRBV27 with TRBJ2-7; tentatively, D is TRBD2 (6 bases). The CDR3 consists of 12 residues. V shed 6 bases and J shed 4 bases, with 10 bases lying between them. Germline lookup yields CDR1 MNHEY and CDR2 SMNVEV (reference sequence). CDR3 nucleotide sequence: TGTGCCAGCAGAGGCGCGGGGTACGAGCAGTACTTC. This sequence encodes CASRGAGYEQYF.

The CDR3 protein is CASSSLPGTASGEQYF. CDR3 sequence (DNA): TGTGCCAGCAGCTCACTTCCCGGGACAGCCTCTGGGGAGCAGTACTTC. The chain joins TRBV7-2 to TRBJ2-7; TRBD1 aligns across 7 bases. The CDR3 is made up of 16 amino acids. From germline, CDR1 is SGHTA and CDR2 FQGNSA. V shed 4 bases and J 7 bases; nucleotides not matched to a gene: 16.

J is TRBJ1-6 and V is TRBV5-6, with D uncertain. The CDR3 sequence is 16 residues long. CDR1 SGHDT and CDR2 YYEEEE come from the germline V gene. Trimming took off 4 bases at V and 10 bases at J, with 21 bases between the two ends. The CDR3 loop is CASSKNRALRRSPLHF. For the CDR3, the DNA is TGTGCCAGCAGCAAAAACAGAGCCTTGAGGAGGTCACCCCTCCACTTT.

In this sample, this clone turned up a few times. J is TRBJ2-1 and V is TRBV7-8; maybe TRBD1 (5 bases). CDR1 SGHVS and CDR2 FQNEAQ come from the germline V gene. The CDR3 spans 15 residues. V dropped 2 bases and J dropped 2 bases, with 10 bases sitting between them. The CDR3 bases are TGTGCCAGCAGCTTAATACAGGCTCCCTACAATGAGCAGTTCTTC. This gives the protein CASSLIQAPYNEQFF. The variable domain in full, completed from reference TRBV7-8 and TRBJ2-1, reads GAGVSQSPRYKVAKRGQDVALRCDPISGHVSLFWYQQALGQGPEFLTYFQNEAQLDKSGLPSDRFFAERPEGSVSTLKIQRTQQEDSAVYLCASSLIQAPYNEQFFGPGTRLTVL.

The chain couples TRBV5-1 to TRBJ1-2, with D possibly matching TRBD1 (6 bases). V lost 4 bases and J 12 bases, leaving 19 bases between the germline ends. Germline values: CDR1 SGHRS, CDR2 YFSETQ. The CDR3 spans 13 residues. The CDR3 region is CASSPYPGAHHTF. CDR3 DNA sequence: TGCGCCAGCAGCCCATATCCGGGGGCGCACCACACCTTC.

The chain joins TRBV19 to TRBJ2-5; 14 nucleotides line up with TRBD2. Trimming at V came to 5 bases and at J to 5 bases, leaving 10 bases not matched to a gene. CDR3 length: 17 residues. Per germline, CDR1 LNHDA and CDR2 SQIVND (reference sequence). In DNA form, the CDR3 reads TGTGCCAGTAGTCTCAACCCCCGACTAGCGGGGGGGGAGACCCAGTACTTC. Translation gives CASSLNPRLAGGETQYF. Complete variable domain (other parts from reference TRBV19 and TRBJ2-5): DGGITQSPKYLFRKEGQNVTLSCEQNLNHDAMYWYRQDPGQGLRLIYYSQIVNDFQKGDIAEGYSVSREKKESFPLTVTSAQKNPTAFYLCASSLNPRLAGGETQYFGPGTRLLVL.